Listed here are 25 T cell receptor beta chains from one sample, sequenced in a study of T cells after yellow fever vaccination. TCRdb recomputed calls from the 5' RACE reads with MiXCR, one row per CDR3 protein. The repertoire holds hundreds of thousands of distinct CDR3 sequences, with 15% to 20% as singletons. The sample here was PBMCs, taken 15 days after the yellow fever booster vaccination. These receptors came from a man aged 25-45 years who received the YFV17D yellow fever vaccine.

This clonotype has more than one count but fewer than ten. The V gene is TRBV27, the J gene TRBJ2-1, with 7 bases matching TRBD2. This CDR3 contains 16 residues. The germline gives CDR1 MNHEY, CDR2 SMNVEV (reference sequence). With 5 bases clipped from V and 10 bases from J, the junction kept 17 bases outside the gene matches. In nucleotides, the CDR3 is TGTGCCAGCAGTCCCCAGATTAGGCGGGAGCGAGTAGAGCAGTTCTTC. It codes for CASSPQIRRERVEQFF.

This clonotype was recorded a few times. The chain employs TRBV20-1 and TRBJ2-5; 8 bases are a match to TRBD2. V trimming: 3 bases; J trimming: 5 bases; junction bases outside the gene matches: 11. The CDR3 contains 15 residues. Looked up from germline, CDR1 is DFQATT and CDR2 is SNEGSKA (reference sequence). The CDR3 DNA is TGCAGTGCTAGTTCGGTAGCGGGACCCCGGGAGACCCAGTACTTC. Its translation: CSASSVAGPRETQYF.

This clonotype showed up just a few times. This rearrangement joins TRBV12-3 or TRBV12-4 to TRBJ2-3; perhaps TRBD2 as D (5 bases). This CDR3 contains 15 residues. Deletions cut 6 bases from V and 2 bases from J, with 15 bases between. This CDR3 reads CASSRDYSFTDTQYF. CDR3 nucleotide sequence: TGTGCCAGCAGCCGAGACTATAGCTTCACAGATACGCAGTATTTT.

The V call is TRBV7-6, the J call TRBJ2-7; D might be TRBD1 (5 bases). The germline CDR1 and CDR2 sequences are SGHVS and FNYEAQ. CDR3 size: 13 residues. V lost 7 bases, J lost 5 bases, and 15 bases lay in between. CDR3 in amino acids: CASTWGPLDEQYF. The CDR3 DNA is TGTGCCAGCACCTGGGGCCCCTTAGACGAGCAGTACTTC.

V is TRBV27 and J is TRBJ2-1; the match to TRBD2 covers 8 bases. CDR3 size: 16 residues. CDR1 is MNHEY and CDR2 is SMNVEV in the germline V gene (reference sequence). Trimming at V came to 10 bases and at J to 9 bases, leaving 20 bases not matched to a gene. The CDR3 spells CATKAGAGTSVGEQFF. As DNA, the CDR3 is TGTGCCACAAAAGCGGGTGCGGGGACTAGTGTAGGTGAGCAGTTCTTC.

The V call is TRBV28, the J call TRBJ2-5; a possible D gene is TRBD1 (5 bases). Trimming shortened V by 7 bases and J by 6 bases, and 21 bases separated the two germline ends. Germline CDR1 reads MDHEN; CDR2 reads SYDVKM. The CDR3 runs to 15 residues. CDR3 amino acids: CASITSQSLDKTQYF. DNA of the CDR3: TGTGCCAGCATAACATCCCAGTCGCTGGACAAGACCCAGTACTTC. The full variable domain, rest sourced from reference TRBV28 and TRBJ2-5, is DVKVTQSSRYLVKRTGEKVFLECVQDMDHENMFWYRQDPGLGLRLIYFSYDVKMKEKGDIPEGYSVSREKKERFSLILESASTNQTSMYLCASITSQSLDKTQYFGPGTRLLVL.

This clonotype was seen a handful of times. The V and J genes are TRBV5-5 and TRBJ1-1; D is perhaps TRBD1 (6 bases). Germline loops: CDR1 SGHKS, CDR2 YYEKEE (reference sequence). The V gene lost 5 bases and the J gene lost 0 bases, with 20 bases spanning the gap. The CDR3 is 17 amino acids. This chain's CDR3 is CASSFALPGAMNTEAFF. The CDR3 bases are TGTGCCAGCAGTTTCGCCCTTCCGGGGGCGATGAACACTGAAGCTTTCTTT. The full variable domain, in which reference TRBV5-5 and TRBJ1-1 provide the parts outside the CDR3, is DAGVTQSPTHLIKTRGQQVTLRCSPISGHKSVSWYQQVLGQGPQFIFQYYEKEERGRGNFPDRFSARQFPNYSSELNVNALLLGDSALYLCASSFALPGAMNTEAFFGQGTRLTVV.

This clonotype was counted ten times or more. The chain uses TRBV28 and TRBJ2-5; no reliable D call. Between the trimmed V and J ends, which lost 0 bases and 1 base, there was a span of 15 bases. Germline V gene sequence: CDR1 MDHEN, CDR2 SYDVKM. The CDR3 runs 17 residues. The CDR3: CASSLWAITLAQETQYF. The CDR3 DNA follows: TGTGCCAGCAGTTTATGGGCTATAACTTTAGCCCAAGAGACCCAGTACTTC.

V usage is TRBV12-3 or TRBV12-4 and J usage is TRBJ1-2; 7 nucleotides line up with TRBD1. J gave up 9 bases and V 2 bases, and 9 bases lay outside the gene matches. CDR3 length: 14 residues. DNA of the CDR3: TGTGCCAGCAGTTTAACCCGACAGGGCGGAAGCTACACCTTC. Translation gives CASSLTRQGGSYTF.

The chain links TRBV10-3 to TRBJ2-3; D remains unclear. CDR1 ENHRY and CDR2 SYGVKD come from the germline V gene. The CDR3 loop spans 15 amino acids. With 2 bases removed from V and 4 bases from J, the gap between germline ends came to 13 bases. CDR3 sequence: CAISESARSPDTQYF. In nucleotides, the CDR3 is TGTGCCATCAGTGAGAGTGCTAGGTCCCCAGATACGCAGTATTTT.

In DNA form, the CDR3 reads TGCAGTGCGAGTGGGGGGTTAGAACAGCCCCAGCATTTT. This gives the protein CSASGGLEQPQHF. V and J are TRBV20-1 and TRBJ1-5, with D possibly being TRBD1 (5 bases). Germline V gives CDR1 DFQATT, CDR2 SNEGSKA (reference sequence). V was pared by 6 bases and J by 7 bases, with 16 bases between. The CDR3 loop spans 13 amino acids.

This clonotype has more than one count but fewer than ten. The chain combines TRBV5-1 with TRBJ2-3; D might be TRBD2 (5 bases). The CDR3 loop spans 14 amino acids. Germline CDR1 reads SGHRS; CDR2 reads YFSETQ. Trimming cost V 2 bases and J 4 bases, with 11 bases left between them. In nucleotides, the CDR3 is TGCGCCAGCAGCTTATCGACGCGGGCAGATACGCAGTATTTT. It specifies CASSLSTRADTQYF.

J is TRBJ2-5 and V is TRBV2; 7 nucleotides align to TRBD2. V lost 6 bases, J lost 3 bases, and 10 bases stayed unmatched. Germline CDR1 reads SNHLY; CDR2 reads FYNNEI. This CDR3 region has 15 residues. CDR3 DNA sequence: TGTGCCAGCAGCCCCCTTAGCGGGCGTGAAGAGACCCAGTACTTC. Amino acid sequence: CASSPLSGREETQYF. The full variable domain, its missing parts supplied by reference TRBV2 and TRBJ2-5, is EPEVTQTPSHQVTQMGQEVILRCVPISNHLYFYWYRQILGQKVEFLVSFYNNEISEKSEIFDDQFSVERPDGSNFTLKIRSTKLEDSAMYFCASSPLSGREETQYFGPGTRLLVL.

V and J are TRBV29-1 and TRBJ2-2; maybe TRBD2 (6 bases). V was clipped by 5 bases and J by 6 bases, with 13 bases between them. In germline, CDR1 is SQVTM, CDR2 ANQGSEA. The CDR3 spans 13 residues. Here the CDR3 reads CSVRLDTPGELFF. For the CDR3, the DNA is TGCAGCGTTCGACTAGATACGCCCGGGGAGCTGTTTTTT.

The CDR3 coding sequence is TGCAGTGCTAGACGAATGACCGGGACTAGCGCGAGCTATGAGCAGTTCTTC. It is translated as CSARRMTGTSASYEQFF. The chain uses TRBV20-1 and TRBJ2-1, with TRBD2 matching 10 bases. V shed 2 bases and J 8 bases; nucleotides not matched to a gene: 15. Germline lookup yields CDR1 DFQATT and CDR2 SNEGSKA (reference sequence). The CDR3 covers 17 residues.

V is TRBV20-1 and J is TRBJ2-1, with TRBD1 identical over 10 bases. V lost 5 bases to trimming and J lost 8 bases; unmatched junction nucleotides: 3. Germline assignment: CDR1 DFQATT and CDR2 SNEGSKA (reference sequence). This CDR3 is 12 amino acids long. CDR3 sequence reads: CSAWDRGHEQFF. In DNA, the CDR3 is TGCAGTGCTTGGGACAGGGGTCATGAGCAGTTCTTC.

The chain carries TRBV5-4 and TRBJ1-1; no clear D gene. CDR1 is SGHNT and CDR2 is YYREEE in the germline V gene (reference sequence). CDR3 length equals 11 residues. The ends were cut back, 10 bases at V and 2 bases at J, with 9 bases in the middle. Written as DNA, the CDR3 is TGTGCCTACCAGGATAACACTGAAGCTTTCTTT. Protein product: CAYQDNTEAFF.

The rearrangement joins TRBV20-1 to TRBJ2-2, with D perhaps being TRBD1 or TRBD2 (6 bases each). The CDR3 length is 14 residues. The V end lost 6 bases, the J end lost 6 bases, and 17 bases lay between the germline ends. CDR1 is DFQATT and CDR2 is SNEGSKA in the germline V gene (reference sequence). CDR3: CSAPAGQTAGELFF. For the CDR3, the DNA is TGCAGTGCCCCTGCGGGACAAACAGCCGGGGAGCTGTTTTTT.

The sample holds a few counts of this clonotype. The rearrangement joins TRBV5-1 to TRBJ2-7; the D is unclear. V dropped 0 bases and J dropped 0 bases, with 13 bases sitting between them. The CDR3 is made up of 16 amino acids. Per the germline V gene, CDR1 is SGHRS and CDR2 is YFSETQ. For the CDR3, the DNA is TGCGCCAGCAGCTTGGCCACGCGACAAATCTCCTACGAGCAGTACTTC. It encodes CASSLATRQISYEQYF.

The chain joins TRBV7-2 to TRBJ2-5, with TRBD2 identical over 8 bases. The V and J ends lost 7 bases and 2 bases, in that order; junction bases with no gene match: 6. The CDR3 is made up of 14 amino acids. Germline assignment: CDR1 SGHTA and CDR2 FQGNSA. DNA for the CDR3: TGTGCCAGCACCAGACTAGCGAAACAAGAGACCCAGTACTTC. Protein: CASTRLAKQETQYF. Full variable domain (rest looked up from reference TRBV7-2 and TRBJ2-5): GAGVSQSPSNKVTEKGKDVELRCDPISGHTALYWYRQSLGQGLEFLIYFQGNSAPDKSGLPSDRFSAERTGGSVSTLTIQRTQQEDSAVYLCASTRLAKQETQYFGPGTRLLVL.

This clonotype was detected ten times or more. The gene calls are TRBV18 and TRBJ2-1, with 9 nucleotides matching TRBD1. V was clipped by 4 bases and J by 6 bases; unmatched bases: 7. CDR1 is KGHSH and CDR2 is LQKENI in the germline V gene. The CDR3 covers 15 residues. The CDR3 spells CASSLRTGAFNEQFF. The DNA of the CDR3 is TGTGCCAGCTCACTACGGACAGGGGCCTTCAATGAGCAGTTCTTC.

This clonotype was counted a few times. The chain links TRBV28 to TRBJ2-5, with a possible D match to TRBD1 (5 bases). Germline values: CDR1 MDHEN, CDR2 SYDVKM. The ends were cut back, 6 bases at V and 0 bases at J, with 11 bases in the middle. CDR3 length equals 14 residues. The chain's CDR3 is CASRYNRNQETQYF. DNA of the CDR3: TGTGCCAGCAGATATAACAGGAACCAAGAGACCCAGTACTTC. Together with reference TRBV28 and TRBJ2-5, the CDR3 gives the full variable domain: DVKVTQSSRYLVKRTGEKVFLECVQDMDHENMFWYRQDPGLGLRLIYFSYDVKMKEKGDIPEGYSVSREKKERFSLILESASTNQTSMYLCASRYNRNQETQYFGPGTRLLVL.

This clonotype was counted many times. This chain connects TRBV29-1 to TRBJ2-7; weak D call: TRBD2 (6 bases). CDR1 SQVTM and CDR2 ANQGSEA come from the germline V gene. The CDR3 consists of 16 residues. The V and J ends lost 1 base and 1 base respectively, with 17 bases between them. The CDR3 spells CSVEGLPGLPSYEQYF. In DNA form, the CDR3 reads TGCAGCGTTGAAGGTTTACCGGGACTCCCGTCCTACGAGCAGTACTTC.

The chain has TRBV7-3 and TRBJ2-1, with TRBD2 identical over 13 bases. The CDR3 covers 15 residues. The V segment lost 5 bases and the J segment 10 bases; nucleotides outside the gene matches: 8. Germline V gene sequence: CDR1 SGHTA, CDR2 FQGTGA. This CDR3 reads CASSPGLAGVWEQFF. Written as DNA, the CDR3 is TGTGCCAGCAGCCCTGGACTAGCGGGAGTTTGGGAGCAGTTCTTC.

This clonotype has just a few counts. The chain has TRBV20-1 and TRBJ2-7; D might be TRBD1 (5 bases). Trimming pared 1 base from V and 3 bases from J, leaving 10 bases between. CDR1 and CDR2 from the germline V gene are DFQATT and SNEGSKA (reference sequence). CDR3 length: 13 amino acids. The CDR3 DNA sequence: TGCAGTGCTAGAGGACAGAGGTTCTACGAGCAGTACTTC. It is translated as CSARGQRFYEQYF.